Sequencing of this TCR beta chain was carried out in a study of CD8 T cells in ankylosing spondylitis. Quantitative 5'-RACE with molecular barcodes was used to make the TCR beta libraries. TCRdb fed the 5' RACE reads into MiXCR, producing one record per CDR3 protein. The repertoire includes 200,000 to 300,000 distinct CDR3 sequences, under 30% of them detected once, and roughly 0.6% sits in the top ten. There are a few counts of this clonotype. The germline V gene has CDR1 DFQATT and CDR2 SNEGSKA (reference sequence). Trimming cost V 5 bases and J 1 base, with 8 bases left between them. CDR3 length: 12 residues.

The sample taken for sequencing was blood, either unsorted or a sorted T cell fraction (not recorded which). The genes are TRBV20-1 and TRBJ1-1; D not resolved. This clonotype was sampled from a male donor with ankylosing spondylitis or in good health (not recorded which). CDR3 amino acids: CSASRQNTEAFF. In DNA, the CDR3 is TGCAGTGCTTCCCGACAGAACACTGAAGCTTTCTTT.